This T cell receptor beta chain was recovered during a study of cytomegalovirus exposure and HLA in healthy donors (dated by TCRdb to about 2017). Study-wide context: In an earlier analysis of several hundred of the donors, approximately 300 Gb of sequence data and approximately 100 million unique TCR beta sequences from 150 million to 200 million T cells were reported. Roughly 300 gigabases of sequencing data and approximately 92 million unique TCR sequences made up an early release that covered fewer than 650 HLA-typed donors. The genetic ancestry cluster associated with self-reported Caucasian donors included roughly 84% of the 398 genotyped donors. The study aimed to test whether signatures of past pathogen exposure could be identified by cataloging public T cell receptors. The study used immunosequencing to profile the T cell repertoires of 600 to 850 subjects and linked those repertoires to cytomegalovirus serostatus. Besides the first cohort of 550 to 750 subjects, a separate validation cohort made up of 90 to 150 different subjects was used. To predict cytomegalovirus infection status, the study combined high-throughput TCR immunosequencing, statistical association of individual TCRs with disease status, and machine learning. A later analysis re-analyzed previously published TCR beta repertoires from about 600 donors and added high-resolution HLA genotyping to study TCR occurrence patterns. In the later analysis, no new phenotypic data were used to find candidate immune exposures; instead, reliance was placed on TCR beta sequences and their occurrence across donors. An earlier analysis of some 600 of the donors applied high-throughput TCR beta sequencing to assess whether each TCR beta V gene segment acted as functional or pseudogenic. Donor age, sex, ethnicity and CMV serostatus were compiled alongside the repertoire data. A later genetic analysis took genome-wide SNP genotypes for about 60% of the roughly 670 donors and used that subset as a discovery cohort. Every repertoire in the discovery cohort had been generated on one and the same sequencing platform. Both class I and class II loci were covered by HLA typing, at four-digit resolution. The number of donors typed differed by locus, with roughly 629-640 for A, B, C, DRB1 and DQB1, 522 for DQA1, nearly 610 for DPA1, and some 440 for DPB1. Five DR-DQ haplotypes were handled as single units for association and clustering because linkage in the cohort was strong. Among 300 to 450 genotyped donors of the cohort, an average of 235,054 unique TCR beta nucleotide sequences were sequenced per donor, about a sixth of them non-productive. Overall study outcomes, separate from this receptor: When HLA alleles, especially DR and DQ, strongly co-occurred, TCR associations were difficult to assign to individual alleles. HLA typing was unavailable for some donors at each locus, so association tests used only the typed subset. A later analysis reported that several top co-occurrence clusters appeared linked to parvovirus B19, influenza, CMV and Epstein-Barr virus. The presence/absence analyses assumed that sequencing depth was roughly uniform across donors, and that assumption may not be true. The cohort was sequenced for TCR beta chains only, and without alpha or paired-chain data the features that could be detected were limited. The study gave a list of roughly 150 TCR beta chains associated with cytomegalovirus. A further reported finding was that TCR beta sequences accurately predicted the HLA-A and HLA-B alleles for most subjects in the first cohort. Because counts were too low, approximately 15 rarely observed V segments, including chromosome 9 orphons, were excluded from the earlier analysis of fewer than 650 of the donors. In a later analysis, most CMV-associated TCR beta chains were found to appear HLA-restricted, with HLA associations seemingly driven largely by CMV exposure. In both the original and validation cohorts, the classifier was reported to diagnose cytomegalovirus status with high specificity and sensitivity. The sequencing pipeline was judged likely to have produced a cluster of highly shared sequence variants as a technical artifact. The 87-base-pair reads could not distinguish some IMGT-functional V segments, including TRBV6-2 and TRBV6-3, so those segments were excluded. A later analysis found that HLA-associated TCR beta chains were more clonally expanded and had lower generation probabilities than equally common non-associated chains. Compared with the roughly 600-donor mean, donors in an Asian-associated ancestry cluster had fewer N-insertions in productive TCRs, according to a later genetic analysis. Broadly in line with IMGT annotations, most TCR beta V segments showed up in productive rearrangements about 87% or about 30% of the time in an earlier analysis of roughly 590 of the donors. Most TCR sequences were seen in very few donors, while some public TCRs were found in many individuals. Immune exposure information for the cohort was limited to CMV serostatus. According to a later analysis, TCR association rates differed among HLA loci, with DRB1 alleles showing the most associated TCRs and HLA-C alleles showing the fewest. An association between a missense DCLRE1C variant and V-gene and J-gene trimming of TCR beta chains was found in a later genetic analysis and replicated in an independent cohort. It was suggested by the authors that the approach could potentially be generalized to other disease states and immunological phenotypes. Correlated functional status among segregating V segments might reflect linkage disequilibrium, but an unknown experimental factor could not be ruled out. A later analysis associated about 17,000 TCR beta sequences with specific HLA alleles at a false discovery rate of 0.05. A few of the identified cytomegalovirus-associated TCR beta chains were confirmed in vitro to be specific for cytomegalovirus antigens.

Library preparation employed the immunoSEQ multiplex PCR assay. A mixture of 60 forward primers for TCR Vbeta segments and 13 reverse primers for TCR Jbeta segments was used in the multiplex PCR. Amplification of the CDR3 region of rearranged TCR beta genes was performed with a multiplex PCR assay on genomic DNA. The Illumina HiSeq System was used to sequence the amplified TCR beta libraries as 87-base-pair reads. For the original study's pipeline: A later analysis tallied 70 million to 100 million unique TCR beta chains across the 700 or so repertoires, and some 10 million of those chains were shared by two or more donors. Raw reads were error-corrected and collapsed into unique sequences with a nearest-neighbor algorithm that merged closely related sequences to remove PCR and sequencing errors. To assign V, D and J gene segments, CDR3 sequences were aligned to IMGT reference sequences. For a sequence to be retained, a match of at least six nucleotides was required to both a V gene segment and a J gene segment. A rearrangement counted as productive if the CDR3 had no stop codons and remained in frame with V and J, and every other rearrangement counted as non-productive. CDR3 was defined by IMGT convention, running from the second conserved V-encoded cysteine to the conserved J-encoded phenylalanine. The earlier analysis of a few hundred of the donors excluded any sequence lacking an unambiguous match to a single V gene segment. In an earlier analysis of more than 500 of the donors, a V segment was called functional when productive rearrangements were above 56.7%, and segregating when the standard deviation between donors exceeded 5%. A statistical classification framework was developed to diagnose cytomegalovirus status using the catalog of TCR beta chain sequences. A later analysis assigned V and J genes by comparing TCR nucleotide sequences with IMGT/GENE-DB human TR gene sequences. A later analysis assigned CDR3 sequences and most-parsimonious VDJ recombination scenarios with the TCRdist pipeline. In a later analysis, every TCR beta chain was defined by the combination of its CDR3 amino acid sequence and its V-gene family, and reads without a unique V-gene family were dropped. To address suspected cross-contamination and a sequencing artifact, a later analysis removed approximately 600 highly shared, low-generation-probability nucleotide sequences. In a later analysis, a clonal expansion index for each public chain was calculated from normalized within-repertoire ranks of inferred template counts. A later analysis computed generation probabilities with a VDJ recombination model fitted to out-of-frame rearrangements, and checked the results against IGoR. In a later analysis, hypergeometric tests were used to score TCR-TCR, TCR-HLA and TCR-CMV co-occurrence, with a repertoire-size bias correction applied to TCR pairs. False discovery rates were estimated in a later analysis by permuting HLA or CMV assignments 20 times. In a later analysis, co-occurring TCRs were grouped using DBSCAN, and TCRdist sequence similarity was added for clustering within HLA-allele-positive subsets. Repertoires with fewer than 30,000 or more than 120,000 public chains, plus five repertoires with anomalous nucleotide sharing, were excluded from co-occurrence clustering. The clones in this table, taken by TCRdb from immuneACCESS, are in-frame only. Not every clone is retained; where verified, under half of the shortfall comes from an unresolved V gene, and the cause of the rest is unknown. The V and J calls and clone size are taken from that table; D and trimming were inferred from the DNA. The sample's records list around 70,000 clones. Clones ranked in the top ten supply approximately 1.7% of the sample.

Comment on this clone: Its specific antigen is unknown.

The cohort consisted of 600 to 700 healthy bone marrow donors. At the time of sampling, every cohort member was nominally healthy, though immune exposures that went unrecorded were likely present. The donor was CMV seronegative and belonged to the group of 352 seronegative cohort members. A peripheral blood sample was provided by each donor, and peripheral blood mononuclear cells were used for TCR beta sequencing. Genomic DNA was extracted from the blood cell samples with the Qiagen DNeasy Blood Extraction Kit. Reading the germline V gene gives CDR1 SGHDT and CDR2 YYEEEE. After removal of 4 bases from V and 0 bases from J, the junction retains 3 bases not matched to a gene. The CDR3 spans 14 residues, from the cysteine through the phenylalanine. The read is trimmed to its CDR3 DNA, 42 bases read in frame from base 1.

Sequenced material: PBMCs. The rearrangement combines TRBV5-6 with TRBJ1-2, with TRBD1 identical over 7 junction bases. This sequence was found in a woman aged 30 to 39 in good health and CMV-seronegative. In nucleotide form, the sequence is TGTGCCAGCAGCCGGGACAGCTCTAACTATGGCTACACCTTC. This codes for CASSRDSSNYGYTF.